This T cell receptor (beta chain) originates from a study of T cells in Graves' hyperthyroidism and ophthalmopathy. Findings and caveats of the study: Blood also contained most expanded thyroid clonotypes above 0.001.

Points on this clonotype: Its matching antigen is unknown.

Researchers amplified the TCR beta CDR3 regions from RNA transcripts. HTBI primers drove first-round RT-PCR of the TCR CDR3. MiXCR was run by TCRdb on the multiplex PCR reads, yielding one entry per CDR3 protein. Of 800,000 or so distinct CDR3 sequences in the sample, about 38% were seen once. CDR1 DFQATT and CDR2 SNEGSKA come from the germline V gene (reference sequence). This CDR3 contains 18 residues. The V segment lost 1 base and the J segment 0 bases; nucleotides outside the gene matches: 15. Researchers defined stable Graves' hyperthyroidism as no ophthalmopathy progression within 18 months. The authors took PBMCs from 9.5 to 10 ml fresh peripheral blood.

The source of this sequence is a man aged 18-30 years with Graves' hyperthyroidism. This chain joins TRBV20-1 and TRBJ2-7; TRBD1 matches at 7 bases. The sample taken for sequencing was blood. This chain's CDR3 is CSARGANRGFGNSYEQYF. The CDR3 DNA sequence: TGCAGTGCTAGAGGGGCCAACAGGGGCTTCGGAAACTCCTACGAGCAGTACTTC.